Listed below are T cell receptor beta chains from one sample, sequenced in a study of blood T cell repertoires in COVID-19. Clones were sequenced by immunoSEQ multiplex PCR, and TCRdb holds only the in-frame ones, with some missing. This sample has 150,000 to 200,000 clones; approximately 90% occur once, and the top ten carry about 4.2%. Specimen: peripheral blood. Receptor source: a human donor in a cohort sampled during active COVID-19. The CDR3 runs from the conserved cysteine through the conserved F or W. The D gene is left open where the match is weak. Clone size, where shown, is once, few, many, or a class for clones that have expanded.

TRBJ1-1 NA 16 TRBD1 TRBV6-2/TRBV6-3 TGTGCCAGCAGTTACTCTAGGGGACAGGGGGCCTCTGAAGCTTTCTTT CASSYSRGQGASEAFF
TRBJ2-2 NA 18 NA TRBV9 TGTGCCAGCCTCCTGACACGACAGTACATTTCGAACACCGGGGAGCTGTTTTTT CASLLTRQYISNTGELFF
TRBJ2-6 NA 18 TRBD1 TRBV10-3 TGTGCCATCAGTGGGGGGGACAGGGGGCGATCTGGGGCCAACGTCCTGACTTTC CAISGGDRGRSGANVLTF
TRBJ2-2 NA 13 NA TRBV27 TGTGCCAGCAGTGTACAGGGCACCGGGGAGCTGTTTTTT CASSVQGTGELFF
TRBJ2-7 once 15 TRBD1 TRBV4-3 TGCGCCAGCAGCCAAGACCTGGACAGGGCCTACGAGCAGTACTTC CASSQDLDRAYEQYF
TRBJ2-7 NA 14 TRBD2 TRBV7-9 TGTGCCAGCAGCCTTAGCGGGGGGTCCGGCGAGCAGTACTTC CASSLSGGSGEQYF
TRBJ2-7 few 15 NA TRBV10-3 TGTGCCATCAGTGAGTCGATACAGGGAAGACACGAGCAGTACTTC CAISESIQGRHEQYF
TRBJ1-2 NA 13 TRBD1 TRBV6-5 TGTGCCATCCAAACAGGGGGCGCGGTTGGCTACACCTTC CAIQTGGAVGYTF
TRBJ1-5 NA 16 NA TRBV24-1 TGTGCCACCAGTGATTTGATGGCGGGCACGGATAAGCCCCAGCATTTT CATSDLMAGTDKPQHF
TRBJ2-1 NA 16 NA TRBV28 TGTGCCAGCAGTTTAAGTGGCGCTGGAGCGTACAATGAGCAGTTCTTC CASSLSGAGAYNEQFF
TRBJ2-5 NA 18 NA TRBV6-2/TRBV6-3 TGTGCCAGCAGTCTAGCCCCCGGGGTGGCTAGCGTCCAAGAGACCCAGTACTTC CASSLAPGVASVQETQYF
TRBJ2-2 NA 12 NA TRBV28 TGTGCCAGCGGACAGAACACCGGGGAGCTGTTTTTT CASGQNTGELFF
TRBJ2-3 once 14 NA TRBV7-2 TGTGCCAGCAGCCCAGACGGGTCGGCAGATACGCAGTATTTT CASSPDGSADTQYF
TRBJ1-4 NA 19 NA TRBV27 TGTGCCAGCAGCAAACAGACGCCCACTCCCCCGGCGACTAATGAAAAACTGTTTTTT CASSKQTPTPPATNEKLFF
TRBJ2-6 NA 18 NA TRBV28 TGTGCCAGCAGTTTATTCATGCAGGGGACATCTGGGGCCAACGTCCTGACTTTC CASSLFMQGTSGANVLTF
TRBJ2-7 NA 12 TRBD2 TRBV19 TGTGCCAGTAGCCGGGGGGGGAGCGAGCAGTACTTC CASSRGGSEQYF
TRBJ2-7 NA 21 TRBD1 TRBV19 TGTGCCAGTAGTATCCGGTTTAGGGGACAGGGAAGTAAAGATAGAGCCTACGAGCAGTACTTC CASSIRFRGQGSKDRAYEQYF
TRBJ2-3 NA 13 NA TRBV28 TGTGCCAGCAGTTCAGACACTACAGATACGCAGTATTTT CASSSDTTDTQYF
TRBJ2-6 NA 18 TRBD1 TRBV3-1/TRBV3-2 TGTGCCAGCAGCCAATTCGGGACAGGGACCTCTGGGGCCAACGTCCTGACTTTC CASSQFGTGTSGANVLTF
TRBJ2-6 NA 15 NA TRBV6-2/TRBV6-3 TGTGCCAGCAGTTACCGGGGAACTGGGGCCAACGTCCTGACTTTC CASSYRGTGANVLTF
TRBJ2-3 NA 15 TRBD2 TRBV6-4 TGTGCCAGCAGTCCACTAGCGGGGGTCACAGATACGCAGTATTTT CASSPLAGVTDTQYF
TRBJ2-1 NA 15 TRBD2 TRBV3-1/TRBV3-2 TGTGCCAGCAGCCCCGGGACTAGCAGCCGCAATGAGCAGTTCTTC CASSPGTSSRNEQFF
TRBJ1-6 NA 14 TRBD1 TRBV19 TGTGCCAGTAGTATTGGACAGGCTAATTCACCCCTCCACTTT CASSIGQANSPLHF
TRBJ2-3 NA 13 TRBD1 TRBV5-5 TGTGCCAGCACGACAGGGGGGACAGATACGCAGTATTTT CASTTGGTDTQYF
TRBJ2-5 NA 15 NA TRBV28 TGTGCCAGCAGTTTACGAGGGGGGGCACGGGAGACCCAGTACTTC CASSLRGGARETQYF
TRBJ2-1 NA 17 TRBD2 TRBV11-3 TGTGCCAGCAGCTTAGAAGGTAGCGGGAGTCCCTACAATGAGCAGTTCTTC CASSLEGSGSPYNEQFF
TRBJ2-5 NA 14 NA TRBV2 TGTGCCAGCAGTGAAGCGCCTGAGAGAAAGACCCAGTACTTC CASSEAPERKTQYF
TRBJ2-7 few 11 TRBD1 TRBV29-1 TGCAGCGTGGGACAGGGGAGGGAGCAGTACTTC CSVGQGREQYF
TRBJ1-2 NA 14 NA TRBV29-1 TGCAGCGTTGAAGATCGGGAGGACGCCTATGGCTACACCTTC CSVEDREDAYGYTF
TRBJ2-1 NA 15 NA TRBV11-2 TGTGCCAGCAGCTTAGTCGTGAGCTCCTACAATGAGCAGTTCTTC CASSLVVSSYNEQFF
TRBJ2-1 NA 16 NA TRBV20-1 TGCAGTGCTAGTGGCATTGGGGACTCGGTTGGCAATGAGCAGTTCTTC CSASGIGDSVGNEQFF
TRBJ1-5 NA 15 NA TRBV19 TGTGCCAGTAGTATAATGGGGCAGGGCGGTCAGCCCCAGCATTTT CASSIMGQGGQPQHF
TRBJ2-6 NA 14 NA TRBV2 TGTGCCAGCGCGGCTAACTCTGGGGCCAACGTCCTGACTTTC CASAANSGANVLTF